The source of this T cell receptor (beta chain) is a study of cytomegalovirus exposure and HLA in healthy donors. The study, taken as a whole, reports: Later analysis identified a missense DCLRE1C variant that was linked to TCR beta V- and J-gene trimming.

PCR primers comprised 60 Vbeta and 13 Jbeta primers. Per the original data handling: There were about 80 million unique TCR beta chains by a later count, and some 10 million of them were shared. Sequencing was performed with immunoSEQ multiplex PCR; in TCRdb, only in-frame clones are kept and a portion is missing. D and trimming were read from the DNA, whereas the V and J calls and clone size are those reported in that table. This table holds about 59,000 clones, about 80% found once. Of note for this clone: Its antigen remains unidentified.

Trimming cost V 0 bases and J 3 bases; bases outside gene matches: 3. The CDR3 runs 16 residues. From germline, CDR1 is SGDLS and CDR2 YYNGEE. This chain uses TRBV9 with TRBJ2-1; 10 positions agree with TRBD2. The sample taken for sequencing was PBMCs. The sequence derives from a woman aged 40-49 years in good health and CMV-seronegative. The CDR3 nucleotides are TGTGCCAGCAGCGTAGCTGGACTAGCGGTCTACAATGAGCAGTTCTTC. The encoded protein is CASSVAGLAVYNEQFF.